The 14 T cell receptor beta chains in this list originate from one sample, sequenced in a study of a mutant IDH1 vaccine in newly diagnosed glioma. Profiling relied on immunoSEQ multiplex PCR, and the TCRdb table lists in-frame clones only, not all of them. This sample has tens of thousands of clones, with roughly 91% found just once. Time point meaning: week 5, during vaccination. Mutant IDH1 20-mer peptide, at 300 ug, made up each vaccine dose, with topical imiquimod. No antigen has been identified for these receptors. Sequenced material: PBMCs, taken from a glioma patient whose treatment included an IDH1 peptide vaccine. The receptors stem from a woman aged 45-60 years with glioma.

The chain employs TRBV7-6 and TRBJ2-3; D is unresolved. The CDR3 has 15 amino acids. CDR1 and CDR2 from the germline V gene are SGHVS and FNYEAQ. Trimming took 5 bases from V and 0 from J, leaving 12 bases between them. CDR3 DNA: TGTGCCAGCAGCCTCTTCGAATCTAGCACAGATACGCAGTATTTT. The encoded protein is CASSLFESSTDTQYF.

This chain connects TRBV7-9 to TRBJ2-7, with TRBD1 matching 8 bases. CDR3 length: 15 residues. Germline values: CDR1 SEHNR, CDR2 FQNEAQ (reference sequence). With V trimmed by 5 bases and J by 5 bases, 11 bases remained unmatched. The CDR3 DNA reads as TGTGCCAGCAGCCCCCCGAGGTCAGGGGGCAACGAGCAGTACTTC. Amino acid sequence: CASSPPRSGGNEQYF.

The chain links TRBV2 to TRBJ2-1, with D unresolved. V was cut by 7 bases and J by 0 bases, with 13 bases left in between. This CDR3 comprises 15 residues. Germline values: CDR1 SNHLY, CDR2 FYNNEI. In DNA, the CDR3 is TGTGCCAGCACCCCCCCGCGGAGCTCCTACAATGAGCAGTTCTTC. Its translation is CASTPPRSSYNEQFF.

V and J are TRBV7-2 and TRBJ2-3, with D hard to call. This CDR3 comprises 11 residues. Per the germline V gene, CDR1 is SGHTA and CDR2 is FQGNSA. Between the trimmed V and J ends, which lost 5 bases and 10 bases, there was a span of 10 bases. This CDR3 reads CASSPQTAQYF. The CDR3 DNA follows: TGTGCCAGCAGCCCCCAGACTGCGCAGTATTTT. The whole variable domain, remainder taken from reference TRBV7-2 and TRBJ2-3, is GAGVSQSPSNKVTEKGKDVELRCDPISGHTALYWYRQSLGQGLEFLIYFQGNSAPDKSGLPSDRFSAERTGGSVSTLTIQRTQQEDSAVYLCASSPQTAQYFGPGTRLTVL.

The chain is built from TRBV13 and TRBJ2-3; 9 bases fit TRBD1. This CDR3 has 16 residues. Germline V lookup: CDR1 PRHDT, CDR2 FYEKMQ (reference sequence). The V segment lost 2 bases and the J segment 11 bases; nucleotides outside the gene matches: 14. The CDR3 reads CASSLYSGQGLLGQYF. The CDR3 DNA reads TGTGCCAGCAGCTTATATTCGGGACAGGGCTTGCTGGGGCAGTATTTT.

This chain uses TRBV19 with TRBJ1-5; D possibly corresponds to TRBD1 (5 bases). V gave up 3 bases and J gave up 2 bases, with 11 bases separating them. CDR1 is LNHDA, CDR2 SQIVND, per germline (reference sequence). The CDR3 runs to 15 residues. The CDR3 loop is CASSMGGGGNQPQHF. CDR3 nucleotide sequence: TGTGCCAGTAGTATGGGGGGAGGTGGCAATCAGCCCCAGCATTTT. Using reference TRBV19 and TRBJ1-5 for the parts outside the CDR3, the full variable domain is DGGITQSPKYLFRKEGQNVTLSCEQNLNHDAMYWYRQDPGQGLRLIYYSQIVNDFQKGDIAEGYSVSREKKESFPLTVTSAQKNPTAFYLCASSMGGGGNQPQHFGDGTRLSIL.

The gene calls are TRBV29-1 and TRBJ1-1; TRBD1 is a possible D gene (5 bases). The V and J ends lost 6 bases and 6 bases respectively, with 11 bases between them. The CDR3 runs to 11 residues. In germline, CDR1 is SQVTM, CDR2 ANQGSEA. CDR3 coding DNA: TGCAGCGTCAGTCAGGGACCTGAAGCTTTCTTT. Translated: CSVSQGPEAFF.

The J gene is TRBJ2-7, the V gene TRBV7-9; D could derive from TRBD1 or TRBD2 (6 bases each). The CDR3 sequence is 16 residues long. Deletions cut 1 base from V and 6 bases from J, with 19 bases between. Looked up from germline, CDR1 is SEHNR and CDR2 is FQNEAQ (reference sequence). Here the CDR3 reads CASSLGGGRPPREQYF. For the CDR3, the DNA is TGTGCCAGCAGCTTAGGAGGGGGGCGACCACCTCGCGAGCAGTACTTC.

This clone was detected only once. CDR3 DNA sequence: TGTGCCAGCAGCTCGGCGGCAGGGCCCACCGGGGAGCTGTTTTTT. Protein sequence: CASSSAAGPTGELFF. The chain uses TRBV28 and TRBJ2-2, with a possible D match to TRBD1 (5 bases). The length of the CDR3 is 15 residues. Germline V gene data show CDR1 as MDHEN and CDR2 as SYDVKM. V gave up 6 bases and J gave up 4 bases, with 15 bases separating them.

The rearrangement links TRBV15 to TRBJ2-2, with TRBD1 identical over 10 bases. Germline V gene lookup returns CDR1 LNHNV and CDR2 YYDKDF (reference sequence). Trimming took 7 bases from V and 11 from J; bases not matched to a gene: 7. The length of the CDR3 is 13 residues. The CDR3 coding sequence is TGTGCCACCAACACTTGGACAGGGGGTGAGCTGTTTTTT. Its translation: CATNTWTGGELFF.

The V call is TRBV13, the J call TRBJ1-3; tentative D call: TRBD1 (5 bases). Trimming removed 5 bases at V and 0 bases at J, with 14 bases between. Germline CDR1 PRHDT, CDR2 FYEKMQ (reference sequence). The CDR3 loop spans 16 amino acids. The CDR3 loop is CASSRLLQGSGNTIYF. The CDR3 nucleotides read TGTGCCAGCAGCCGCCTCCTTCAGGGCTCTGGAAACACCATATATTTT. The full variable domain, in which reference TRBV13 and TRBJ1-3 provide the parts outside the CDR3, is AAGVIQSPRHLIKEKRETATLKCYPIPRHDTVYWYQQGPGQDPQFLISFYEKMQSDKGSIPDRFSAQQFSDYHSELNMSSLELGDSALYFCASSRLLQGSGNTIYFGEGSWLTVV.

The chain uses TRBV19 and TRBJ2-2; 12 nucleotides agree with TRBD2. Unmatched junction bases numbered 7, after V lost 3 bases and J lost 5 bases. The CDR3 totals 17 residues. CDR1 and CDR2 from the germline V gene are LNHDA and SQIVND (reference sequence). The chain's CDR3 is CASSMGVLAGGTGELFF. DNA of the CDR3: TGTGCCAGTAGTATGGGGGTACTAGCGGGAGGAACCGGGGAGCTGTTTTTT.

This sequence joins TRBV11-3 and TRBJ2-1, with D perhaps matching TRBD2 (5 bases). Germline V gene sequence: CDR1 SGHNT, CDR2 YENEEA. V lost 1 base to trimming and J lost 4 bases, with 11 bases between them. The CDR3 loop spans 15 amino acids. The CDR3 DNA sequence: TGTGCCAGCAGCTTAGCGGGATCAACATACAATGAGCAGTTCTTC. Protein sequence: CASSLAGSTYNEQFF.

This clone was recorded only once. The chain is built from TRBV10-3 and TRBJ2-1; D is uncertain. V was trimmed by 3 bases and J by 8 bases, leaving 5 bases between them. CDR1 is ENHRY, CDR2 SYGVKD, per germline. CDR3 length equals 11 residues. DNA of the CDR3: TGTGCCATCAGTGACATCGATGAGCAGTTCTTC. It is translated as CAISDIDEQFF.